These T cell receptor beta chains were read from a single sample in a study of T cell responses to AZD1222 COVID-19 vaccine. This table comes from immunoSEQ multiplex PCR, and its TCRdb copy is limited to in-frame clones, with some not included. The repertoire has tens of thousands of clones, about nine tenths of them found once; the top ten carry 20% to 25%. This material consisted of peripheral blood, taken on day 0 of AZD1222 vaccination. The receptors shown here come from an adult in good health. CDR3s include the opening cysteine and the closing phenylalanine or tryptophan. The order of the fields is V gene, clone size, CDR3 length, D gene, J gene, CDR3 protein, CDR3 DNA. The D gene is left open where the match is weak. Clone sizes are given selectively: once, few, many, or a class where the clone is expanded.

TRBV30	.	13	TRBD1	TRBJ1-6	CAWSPGGNSPLHF	TGTGCCTGGAGCCCAGGGGGTAATTCACCCCTCCACTTT
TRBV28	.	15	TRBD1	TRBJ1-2	CASSPSGTGSYGYTF	TGTGCCAGCAGTCCTTCCGGGACAGGGAGCTATGGCTACACCTTC
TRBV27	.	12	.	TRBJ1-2	CASSPGQYGYTF	TGTGCCAGCAGTCCCGGACAGTATGGCTACACCTTC
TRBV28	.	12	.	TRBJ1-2	CASSFQGVGYTF	TGTGCCAGCAGTTTCCAGGGTGTCGGCTACACCTTC
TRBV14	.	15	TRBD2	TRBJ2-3	CASSQVAGGSDTQYF	TGTGCCAGCAGCCAAGTCGCGGGGGGCTCGGATACGCAGTATTTT
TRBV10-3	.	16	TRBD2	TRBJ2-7	CAISVGLAGDSYEQYF	TGTGCCATCAGCGTAGGACTAGCGGGGGACTCCTACGAGCAGTACTTC
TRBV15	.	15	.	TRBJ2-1	CATSRDLPSYNEQFF	TGTGCCACCAGCAGAGATTTGCCCTCCTACAATGAGCAGTTCTTC
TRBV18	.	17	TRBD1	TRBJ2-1	CASSPPRGQGPYNEQFF	TGTGCCAGCTCACCACCGCGGGGACAGGGTCCCTACAATGAGCAGTTCTTC
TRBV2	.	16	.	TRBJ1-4	CASSERRGATNEKLFF	TGTGCCAGCAGTGAACGAAGGGGTGCAACTAATGAAAAACTGTTTTTT
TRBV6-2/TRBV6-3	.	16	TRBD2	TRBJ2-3	CASSIGLAGGGDTQYF	TGTGCCAGCAGCATCGGACTAGCGGGGGGAGGAGATACGCAGTATTTT
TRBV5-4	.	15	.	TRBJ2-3	CASSLRGGRPDTQYF	TGTGCCAGCAGCTTACGTGGTGGTAGGCCAGATACGCAGTATTTT
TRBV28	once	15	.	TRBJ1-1	CASSLLGSVNTEAFF	TGTGCCAGCAGTTTATTAGGCTCAGTGAACACTGAAGCTTTCTTT
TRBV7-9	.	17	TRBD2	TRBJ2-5	CASSFKGAGDLKETQYF	TGTGCCAGCAGCTTTAAGGGAGCGGGGGACCTTAAAGAGACCCAGTACTTC
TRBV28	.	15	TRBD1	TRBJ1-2	CASSLGGQAFYGYTF	TGTGCCAGCAGTTTAGGGGGACAGGCGTTCTATGGCTACACCTTC